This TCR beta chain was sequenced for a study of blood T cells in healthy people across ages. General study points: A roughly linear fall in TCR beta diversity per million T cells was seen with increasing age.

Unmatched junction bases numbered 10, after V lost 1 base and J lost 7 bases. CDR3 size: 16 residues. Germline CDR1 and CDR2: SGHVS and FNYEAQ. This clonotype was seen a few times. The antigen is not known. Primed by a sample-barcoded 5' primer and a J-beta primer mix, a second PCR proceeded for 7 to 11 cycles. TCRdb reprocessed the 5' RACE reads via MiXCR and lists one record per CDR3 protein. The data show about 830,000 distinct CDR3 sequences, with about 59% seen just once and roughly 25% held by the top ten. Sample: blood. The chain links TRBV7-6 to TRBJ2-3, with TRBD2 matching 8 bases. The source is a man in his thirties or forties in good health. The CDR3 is CASSLETFGGANTQYF. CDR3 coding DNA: TGTGCCAGCAGCTTAGAAACCTTCGGGGGGGCCAATACGCAGTATTTT.